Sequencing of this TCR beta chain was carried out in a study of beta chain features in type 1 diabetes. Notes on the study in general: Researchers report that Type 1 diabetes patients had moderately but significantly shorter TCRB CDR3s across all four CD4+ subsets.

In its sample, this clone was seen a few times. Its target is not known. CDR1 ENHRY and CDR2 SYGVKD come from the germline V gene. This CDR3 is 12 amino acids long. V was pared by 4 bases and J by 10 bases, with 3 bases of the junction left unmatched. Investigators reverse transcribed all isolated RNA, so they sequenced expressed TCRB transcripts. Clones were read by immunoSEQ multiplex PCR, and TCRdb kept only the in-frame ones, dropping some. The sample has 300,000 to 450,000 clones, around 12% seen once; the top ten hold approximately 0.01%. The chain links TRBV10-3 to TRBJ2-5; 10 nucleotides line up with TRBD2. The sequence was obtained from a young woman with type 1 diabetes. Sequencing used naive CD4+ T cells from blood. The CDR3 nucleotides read TGTGCCATCAGTGGGCTAGCGGGAGACCAGTACTTC. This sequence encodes CAISGLAGDQYF.